A single T cell receptor beta chain is shown here with its context. Its antigen is as yet unknown. These data originate in a study of immune evolution from preneoplasia to lung adenocarcinoma. Resections took place in Japan or China from 2014 to 2017. Two lung cancer pathologists independently confirmed each histologic diagnosis. Findings of the study overall: Clonality was highest in normal lung, lower in later-stage lesions apparently. Top clone share appeared to fall from AAH through AIS, MIA, adenocarcinoma.

The V end lost 1 base, the J end lost 5 bases, and 16 bases lay between the germline ends. The CDR3 has 16 residues. CDR1 and CDR2 from the germline V gene are MNHNS and SASEGT. Profiling relied on immunoSEQ multiplex PCR, and the TCRdb table lists in-frame clones only, not all of them. The sample shows several thousand clones, around 78% of them seen only once. Sequencing was performed on FFPE adjacent normal lung tissue. The TCR was taken from a person aged 65-85 years with lung adenocarcinoma. The genes are TRBV6-1 and TRBJ2-3; perhaps TRBD1 as D (7 bases). Here the CDR3 DNA reads TGTGCCAGCAGTGAAGGGCCGGGCAGGGGGGAAGATACGCAGTATTTT. Its translation is CASSEGPGRGEDTQYF.